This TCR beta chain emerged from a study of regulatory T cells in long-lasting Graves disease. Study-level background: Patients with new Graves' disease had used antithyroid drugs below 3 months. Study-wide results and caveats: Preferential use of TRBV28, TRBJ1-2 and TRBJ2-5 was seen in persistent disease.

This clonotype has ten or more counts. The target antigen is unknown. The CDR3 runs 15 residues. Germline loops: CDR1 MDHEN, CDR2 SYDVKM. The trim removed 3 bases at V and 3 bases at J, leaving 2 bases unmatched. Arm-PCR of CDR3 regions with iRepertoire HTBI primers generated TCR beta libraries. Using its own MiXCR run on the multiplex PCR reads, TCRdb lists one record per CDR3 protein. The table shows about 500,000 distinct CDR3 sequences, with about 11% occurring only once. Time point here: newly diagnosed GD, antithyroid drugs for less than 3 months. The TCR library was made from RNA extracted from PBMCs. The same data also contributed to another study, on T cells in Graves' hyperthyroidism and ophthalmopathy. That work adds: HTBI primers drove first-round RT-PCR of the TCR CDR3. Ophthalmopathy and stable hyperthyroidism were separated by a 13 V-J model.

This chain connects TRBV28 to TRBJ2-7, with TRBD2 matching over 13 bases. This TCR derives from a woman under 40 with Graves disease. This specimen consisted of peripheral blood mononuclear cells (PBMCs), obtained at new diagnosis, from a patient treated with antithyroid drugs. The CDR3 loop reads CASSFGTSGIYEQYF. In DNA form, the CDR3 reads TGTGCCAGCAGTTTTGGGACTAGCGGGATCTACGAGCAGTACTTC.